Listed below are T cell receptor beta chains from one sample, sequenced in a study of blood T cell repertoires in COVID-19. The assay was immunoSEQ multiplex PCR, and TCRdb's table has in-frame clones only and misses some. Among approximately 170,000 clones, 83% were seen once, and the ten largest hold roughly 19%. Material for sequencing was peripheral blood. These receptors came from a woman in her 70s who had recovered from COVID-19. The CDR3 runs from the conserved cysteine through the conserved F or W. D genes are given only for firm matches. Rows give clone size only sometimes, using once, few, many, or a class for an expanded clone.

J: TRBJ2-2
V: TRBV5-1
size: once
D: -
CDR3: CASSLGRGDTGELFF
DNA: TGCGCCAGCAGCTTGGGCAGGGGGGACACCGGGGAGCTGTTTTTT

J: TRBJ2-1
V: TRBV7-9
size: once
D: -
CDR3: CASSFRGRYNEQFF
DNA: TGTGCCAGCAGCTTTCGCGGGCGCTACAATGAGCAGTTCTTC

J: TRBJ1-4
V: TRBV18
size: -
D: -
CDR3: CASSPTVGQLFF
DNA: TGTGCCAGCTCACCGACGGTTGGGCAGCTGTTTTTT

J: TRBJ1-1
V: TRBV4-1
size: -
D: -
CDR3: CASSREWGIGGTEAFF
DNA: TGCGCCAGCAGCCGAGAATGGGGTATAGGGGGCACTGAAGCTTTCTTT

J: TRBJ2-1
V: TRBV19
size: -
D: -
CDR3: CASSAQQGPEQFF
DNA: TGTGCCAGTAGTGCTCAACAGGGCCCCGAGCAGTTCTTC

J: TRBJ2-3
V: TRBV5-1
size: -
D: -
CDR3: CASSLGGPSTDTQYF
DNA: TGCGCCAGCAGCTTGGGCGGGCCAAGCACAGATACGCAGTATTTT

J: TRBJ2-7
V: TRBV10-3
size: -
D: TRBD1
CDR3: CAISESTRGSGGAWEQYF
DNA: TGTGCCATCAGTGAGTCGACTCGGGGGTCAGGGGGCGCGTGGGAGCAGTACTTC

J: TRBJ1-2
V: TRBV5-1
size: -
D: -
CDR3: CASSLEAGPRGYGYTF
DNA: TGCGCCAGCAGTTTGGAAGCGGGGCCGCGGGGCTATGGCTACACCTTC

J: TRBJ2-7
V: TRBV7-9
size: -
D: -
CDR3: CASSLTGSLGGQYF
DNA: TGTGCCAGCAGTTTAACAGGGTCCCTTGGCGGGCAGTACTTC

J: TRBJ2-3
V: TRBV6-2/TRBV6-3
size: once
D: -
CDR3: CASSYDSSTDTQYF
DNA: TGTGCCAGCAGTTACGACTCTAGCACAGATACGCAGTATTTT

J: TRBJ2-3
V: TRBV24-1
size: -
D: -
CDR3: CATSDPTPGAADTQYF
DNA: TGTGCCACCAGTGATCCCACCCCAGGGGCGGCAGATACGCAGTATTTT

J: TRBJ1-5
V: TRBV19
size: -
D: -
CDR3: CASSTGLNQPQHF
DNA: TGTGCCAGTAGTACAGGACTAAATCAGCCCCAGCATTTT

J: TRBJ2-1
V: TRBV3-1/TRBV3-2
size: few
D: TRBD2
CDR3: CASSQGLLGLAGGPPLNEQFF
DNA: TGTGCCAGCAGCCAGGGGCTTCTGGGACTAGCGGGAGGGCCTCCCCTCAATGAGCAGTTCTTC

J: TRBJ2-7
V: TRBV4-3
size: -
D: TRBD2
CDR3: CASSQVAGGDEQYF
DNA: TGCGCCAGCAGCCAAGTGGCGGGAGGGGACGAGCAGTACTTC

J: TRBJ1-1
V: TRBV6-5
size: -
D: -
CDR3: CASRGGRTEAFF
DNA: TGTGCCAGCAGGGGGGGGAGGACTGAAGCTTTCTTT

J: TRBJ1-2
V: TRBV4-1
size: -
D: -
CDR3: CASSQDSLYGYTF
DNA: TGCGCCAGCAGCCAAGATTCGCTATATGGCTACACCTTC

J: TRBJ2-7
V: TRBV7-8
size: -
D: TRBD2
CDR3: CASIPWEGPSYEQYF
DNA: TGTGCCAGCATCCCGTGGGAGGGCCCCTCCTACGAGCAGTACTTC

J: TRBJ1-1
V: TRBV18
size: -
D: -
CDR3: CASSPGETNTEAFF
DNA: TGTGCCAGCTCACCTGGAGAGACGAACACTGAAGCTTTCTTT

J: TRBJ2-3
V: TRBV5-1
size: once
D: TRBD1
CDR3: CASSLGQGADTQYF
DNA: TGCGCCAGCAGCTTGGGACAGGGTGCAGATACGCAGTATTTT

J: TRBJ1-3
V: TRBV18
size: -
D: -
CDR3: CASRGAGVNTIYF
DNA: TGTGCCAGCCGGGGAGCGGGAGTGAACACCATATATTTT

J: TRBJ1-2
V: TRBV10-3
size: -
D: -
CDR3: CAISESGSWGYTF
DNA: TGTGCCATCAGTGAGTCCGGGTCGTGGGGCTACACCTTC

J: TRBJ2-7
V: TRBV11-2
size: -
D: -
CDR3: CASTFGGEAYEQYF
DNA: TGTGCCAGCACCTTCGGGGGAGAGGCCTACGAGCAGTACTTC

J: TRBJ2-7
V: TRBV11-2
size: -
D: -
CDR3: CASSGILGDEQYF
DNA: TGTGCCAGCAGTGGGATACTAGGAGACGAGCAGTACTTC

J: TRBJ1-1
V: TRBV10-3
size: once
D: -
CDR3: CAISDYRPNTEAFF
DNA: TGTGCCATCAGTGATTACAGGCCGAACACTGAAGCTTTCTTT

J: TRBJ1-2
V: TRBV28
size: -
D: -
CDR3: CASSFSGEEGYGYTF
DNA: TGTGCCAGCAGTTTTTCGGGGGAGGAGGGCTATGGCTACACCTTC

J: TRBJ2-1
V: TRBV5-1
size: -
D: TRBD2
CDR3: CASRAGGPGNEQFF
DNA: TGCGCCAGCAGGGCGGGAGGGCCGGGGAATGAGCAGTTCTTC

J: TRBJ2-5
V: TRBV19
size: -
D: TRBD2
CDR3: CASSPLAEQQETQYF
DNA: TGTGCCAGTAGTCCGCTAGCGGAACAACAAGAGACCCAGTACTTC

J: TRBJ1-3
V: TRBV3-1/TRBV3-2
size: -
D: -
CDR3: CASSQNRNTIYF
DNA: TGTGCCAGCAGCCAAAACAGAAACACCATATATTTT

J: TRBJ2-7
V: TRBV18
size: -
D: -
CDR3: CASSPPRTTYEQYF
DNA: TGTGCCAGCTCACCACCTCGGACAACCTACGAGCAGTACTTC

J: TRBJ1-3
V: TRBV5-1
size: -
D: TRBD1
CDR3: CASSLGGTAGNTIYF
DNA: TGCGCCAGCAGCTTGGGAGGGACAGCTGGAAACACCATATATTTT

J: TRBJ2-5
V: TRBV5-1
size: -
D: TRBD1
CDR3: CASSLGDRGPAQYF
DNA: TGCGCCAGCAGCTTGGGGGACAGGGGGCCGGCCCAGTACTTC

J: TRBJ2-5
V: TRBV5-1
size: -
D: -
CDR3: CASSLGPGETQYF
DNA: TGCGCCAGCAGCTTGGGGCCGGGGGAGACCCAGTACTTC

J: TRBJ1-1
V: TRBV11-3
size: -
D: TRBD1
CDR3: CASSLGGTGTNTEAFF
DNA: TGTGCCAGCAGCTTGGGTGGGACAGGGACGAACACTGAAGCTTTCTTT

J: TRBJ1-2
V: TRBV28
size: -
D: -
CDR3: CASRAPGGYTF
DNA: TGTGCCAGCAGGGCCCCAGGGGGCTACACCTTC

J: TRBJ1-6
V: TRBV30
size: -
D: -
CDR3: CAEKGDRNSPLHF
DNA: TGTGCCGAGAAGGGGGACCGAAATTCACCCCTCCACTTT

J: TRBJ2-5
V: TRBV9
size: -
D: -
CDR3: CASSPRLLDGTQYF
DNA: TGTGCCAGCAGCCCCCGTTTACTAGACGGGACCCAGTACTTC

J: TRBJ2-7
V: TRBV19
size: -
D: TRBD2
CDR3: CASSSRLAAHYEQYF
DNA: TGTGCCAGTAGTTCTAGACTAGCGGCCCACTACGAGCAGTACTTC

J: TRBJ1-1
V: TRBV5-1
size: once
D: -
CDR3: CASSSGQRGAEAFF
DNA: TGCGCCAGCAGCTCCGGACAGAGGGGCGCTGAAGCTTTCTTT

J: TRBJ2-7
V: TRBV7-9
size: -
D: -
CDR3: CASSHSYEQYF
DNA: TGTGCCAGCAGCCACTCCTACGAGCAGTACTTC

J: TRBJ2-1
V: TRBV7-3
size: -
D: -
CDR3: CASSHLASYNEQFF
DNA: TGTGCCAGCAGCCACCTAGCCTCCTACAATGAGCAGTTCTTC

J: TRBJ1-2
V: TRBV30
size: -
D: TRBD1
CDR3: CAWGTGGADGYTF
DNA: TGTGCCTGGGGAACAGGGGGCGCCGATGGCTACACCTTC

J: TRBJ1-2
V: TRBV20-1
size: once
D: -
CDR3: CSASGGRDDNYGYTF
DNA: TGCAGTGCTAGTGGTGGGAGAGATGATAACTATGGCTACACCTTC

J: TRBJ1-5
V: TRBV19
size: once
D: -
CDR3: CASSIDRVVGNQPQHF
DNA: TGTGCCAGTAGTATAGATCGCGTGGTTGGCAATCAGCCCCAGCATTTT

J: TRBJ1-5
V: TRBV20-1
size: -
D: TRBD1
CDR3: CSASQGDQPQHF
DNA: TGCAGTGCTAGTCAGGGGGATCAGCCCCAGCATTTT

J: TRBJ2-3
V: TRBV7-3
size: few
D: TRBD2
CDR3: CASRLAGGPGSGDTQYF
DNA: TGTGCCAGCCGGCTAGCGGGAGGGCCGGGGAGTGGAGATACGCAGTATTTT

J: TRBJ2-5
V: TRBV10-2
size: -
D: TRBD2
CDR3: CASSDPSGASWTQYF
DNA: TGCGCCAGCAGTGACCCTAGCGGGGCCTCATGGACCCAGTACTTC

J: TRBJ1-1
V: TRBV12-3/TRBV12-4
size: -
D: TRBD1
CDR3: CATNRGRVTEAFF
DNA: TGTGCCACTAACAGGGGGCGAGTCACTGAAGCTTTCTTT

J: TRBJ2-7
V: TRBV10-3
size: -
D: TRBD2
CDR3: CAIRRAGVGSEQYF
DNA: TGTGCCATCAGGAGGGCGGGAGTAGGTTCCGAGCAGTACTTC

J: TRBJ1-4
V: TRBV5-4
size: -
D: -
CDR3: CASSFGGGDREKLFF
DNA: TGTGCCAGCAGCTTTGGAGGGGGGGATCGGGAAAAACTGTTTTTT

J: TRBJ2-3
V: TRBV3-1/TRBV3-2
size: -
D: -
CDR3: CASSQRGQRTDTQYF
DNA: TGTGCCAGCAGCCAAAGGGGCCAAAGAACCGATACGCAGTATTTT

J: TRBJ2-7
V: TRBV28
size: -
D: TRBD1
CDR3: CASSLPGTGGYEQYF
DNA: TGTGCCAGCAGTTTACCCGGGACAGGGGGCTACGAGCAGTACTTC

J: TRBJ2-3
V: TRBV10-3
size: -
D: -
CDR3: CATRGGGVRTDTQYF
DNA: TGTGCGACCCGGGGTGGGGGCGTACGAACAGATACGCAGTATTTT

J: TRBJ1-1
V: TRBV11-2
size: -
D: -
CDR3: CASSSRVGQGNTEAFF
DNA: TGTGCCAGCAGCTCCAGGGTTGGGCAAGGGAACACTGAAGCTTTCTTT

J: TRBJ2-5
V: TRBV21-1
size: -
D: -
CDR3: CASSTKAQTLQETQYF
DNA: TGTGCCAGCAGCACCAAAGCGCAGACTCTTCAAGAGACCCAGTACTTC

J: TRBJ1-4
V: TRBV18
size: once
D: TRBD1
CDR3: CASSPNFAGGNEKLFF
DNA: TGTGCCAGCTCCCCCAATTTTGCAGGGGGGAATGAAAAACTGTTTTTT

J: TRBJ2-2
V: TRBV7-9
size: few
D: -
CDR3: CASKAGGNTGELFF
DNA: TGTGCCAGCAAGGCAGGAGGGAACACCGGGGAGCTGTTTTTT

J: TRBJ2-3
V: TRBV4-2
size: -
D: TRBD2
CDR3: CASSPGLAGGPVATDTQYF
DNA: TGTGCCAGCAGCCCCGGACTAGCGGGGGGGCCGGTGGCGACAGATACGCAGTATTTT

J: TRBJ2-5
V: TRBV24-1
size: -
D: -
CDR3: CATSDLGQWGETQYF
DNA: TGTGCCACCAGTGATTTGGGACAGTGGGGGGAGACCCAGTACTTC